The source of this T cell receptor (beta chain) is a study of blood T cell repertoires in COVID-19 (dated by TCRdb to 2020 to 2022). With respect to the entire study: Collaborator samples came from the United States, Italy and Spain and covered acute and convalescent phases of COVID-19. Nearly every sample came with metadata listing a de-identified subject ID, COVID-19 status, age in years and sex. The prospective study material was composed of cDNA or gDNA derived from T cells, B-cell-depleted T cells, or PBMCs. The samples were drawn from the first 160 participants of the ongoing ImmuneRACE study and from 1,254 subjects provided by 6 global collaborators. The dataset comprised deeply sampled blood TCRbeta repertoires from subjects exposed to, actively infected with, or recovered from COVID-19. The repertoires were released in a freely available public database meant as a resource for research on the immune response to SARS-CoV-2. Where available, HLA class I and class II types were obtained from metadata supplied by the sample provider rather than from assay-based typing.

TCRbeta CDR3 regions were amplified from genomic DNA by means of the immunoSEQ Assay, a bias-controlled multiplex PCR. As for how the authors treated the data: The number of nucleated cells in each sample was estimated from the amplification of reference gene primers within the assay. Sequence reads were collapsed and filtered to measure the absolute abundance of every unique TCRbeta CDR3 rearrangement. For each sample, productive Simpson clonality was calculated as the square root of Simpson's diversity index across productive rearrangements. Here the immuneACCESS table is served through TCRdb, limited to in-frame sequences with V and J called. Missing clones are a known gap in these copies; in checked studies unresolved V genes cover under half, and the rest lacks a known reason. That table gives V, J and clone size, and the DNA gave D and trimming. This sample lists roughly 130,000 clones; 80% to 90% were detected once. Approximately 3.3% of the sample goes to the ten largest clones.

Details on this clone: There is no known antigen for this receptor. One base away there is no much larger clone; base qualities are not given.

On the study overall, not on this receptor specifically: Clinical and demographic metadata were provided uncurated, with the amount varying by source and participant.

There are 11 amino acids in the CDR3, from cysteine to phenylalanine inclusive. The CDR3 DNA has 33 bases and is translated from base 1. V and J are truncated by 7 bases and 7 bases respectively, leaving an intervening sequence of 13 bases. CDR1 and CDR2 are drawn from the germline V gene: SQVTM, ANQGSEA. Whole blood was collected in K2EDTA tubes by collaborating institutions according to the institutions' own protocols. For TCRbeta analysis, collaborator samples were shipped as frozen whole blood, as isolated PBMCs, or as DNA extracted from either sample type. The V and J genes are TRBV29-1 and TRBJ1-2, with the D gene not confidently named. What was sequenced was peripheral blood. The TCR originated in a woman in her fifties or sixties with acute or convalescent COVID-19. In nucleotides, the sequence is TGCAGCGAAGCCTCGGGAGGTGGCTACACCTTC. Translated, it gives CSEASGGGYTF. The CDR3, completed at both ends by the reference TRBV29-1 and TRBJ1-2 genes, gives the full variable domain SAVISQKPSRDICQRGTSLTIQCQVDSQVTMMFWYRQQPGQSLTLIATANQGSEATYESGFVIDKFPISRPNLTFSTLTVSNMSPEDSSIYLCSEASGGGYTFGSGTRLTVV.